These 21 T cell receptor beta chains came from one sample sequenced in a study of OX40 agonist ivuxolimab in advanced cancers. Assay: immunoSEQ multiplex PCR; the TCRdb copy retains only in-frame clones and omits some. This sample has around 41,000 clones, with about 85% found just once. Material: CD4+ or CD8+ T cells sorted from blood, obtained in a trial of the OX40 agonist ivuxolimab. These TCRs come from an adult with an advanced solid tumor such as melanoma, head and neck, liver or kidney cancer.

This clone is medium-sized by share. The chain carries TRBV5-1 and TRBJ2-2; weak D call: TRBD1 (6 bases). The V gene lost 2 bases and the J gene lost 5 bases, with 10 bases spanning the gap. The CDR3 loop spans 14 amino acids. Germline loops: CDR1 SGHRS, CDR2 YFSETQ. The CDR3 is CASSLGTRTGELFF. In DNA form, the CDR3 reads TGCGCCAGCAGCTTAGGGACACGGACCGGGGAGCTGTTTTTT.

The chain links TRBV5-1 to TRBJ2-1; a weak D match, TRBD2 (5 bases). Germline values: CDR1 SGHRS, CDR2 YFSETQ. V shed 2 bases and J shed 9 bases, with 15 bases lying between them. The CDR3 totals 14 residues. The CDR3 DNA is TGCGCCAGCAGCTTAGATTTTATTCTAGCTGAGCAGTTCTTC. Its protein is CASSLDFILAEQFF.

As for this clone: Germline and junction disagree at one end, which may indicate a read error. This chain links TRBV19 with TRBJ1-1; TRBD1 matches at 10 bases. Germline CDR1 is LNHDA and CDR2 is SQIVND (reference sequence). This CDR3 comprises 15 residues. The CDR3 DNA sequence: TGTGCCAGTAATAGGTGGAAGACAGGGGGCTCCCCAGAACTCTTT. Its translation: CASNRWKTGGSPELF.

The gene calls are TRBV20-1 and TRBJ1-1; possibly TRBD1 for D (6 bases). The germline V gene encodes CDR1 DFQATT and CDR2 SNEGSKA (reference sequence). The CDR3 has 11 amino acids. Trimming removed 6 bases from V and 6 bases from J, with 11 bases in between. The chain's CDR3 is CSARDNPEAFF. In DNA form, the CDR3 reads TGCAGTGCGAGGGACAATCCTGAAGCTTTCTTT.

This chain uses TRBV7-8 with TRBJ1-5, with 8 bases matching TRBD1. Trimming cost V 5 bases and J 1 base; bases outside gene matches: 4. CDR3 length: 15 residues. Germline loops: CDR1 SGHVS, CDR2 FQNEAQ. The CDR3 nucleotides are TGTGCCAGCAGCCGGACAGGGAAGAGCAATCAGCCCCAGCATTTT. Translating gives CASSRTGKSNQPQHF.

CDR3 nucleotide sequence: TGTGCCAGCAGTTTAGGCCTAGCGGGAGACAATGAGCAGTTCTTC. Translation: CASSLGLAGDNEQFF. V usage is TRBV28 and J usage is TRBJ2-1, with 10 bases that match TRBD2. With V trimmed by 2 bases and J by 5 bases, 3 bases remained unmatched. The CDR3 has 15 amino acids. Germline V gene data show CDR1 as MDHEN and CDR2 as SYDVKM. The full variable domain, completed using reference TRBV28 and TRBJ2-1, is DVKVTQSSRYLVKRTGEKVFLECVQDMDHENMFWYRQDPGLGLRLIYFSYDVKMKEKGDIPEGYSVSREKKERFSLILESASTNQTSMYLCASSLGLAGDNEQFFGPGTRLTVL.

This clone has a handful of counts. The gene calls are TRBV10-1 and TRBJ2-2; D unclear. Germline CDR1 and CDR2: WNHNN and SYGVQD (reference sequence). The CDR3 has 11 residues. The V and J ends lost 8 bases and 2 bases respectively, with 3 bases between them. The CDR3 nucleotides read TGCGCCAGCGGAAACACCGGGGAGCTGTTTTTT. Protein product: CASGNTGELFF.

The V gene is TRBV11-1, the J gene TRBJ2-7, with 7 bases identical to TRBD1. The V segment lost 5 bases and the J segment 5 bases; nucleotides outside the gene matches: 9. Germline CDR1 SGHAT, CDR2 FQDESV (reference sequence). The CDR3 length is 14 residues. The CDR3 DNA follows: TGTGCCAGCAGCGAAGGGTGGGACAGTGACGAGCAGTACTTC. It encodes CASSEGWDSDEQYF. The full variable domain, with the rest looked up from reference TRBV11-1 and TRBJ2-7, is EAEVAQSPRYKITEKSQAVAFWCDPISGHATLYWYRQILGQGPELLVQFQDESVVDDSQLPKDRFSAERLKGVDSTLKIQPAELGDSAMYLCASSEGWDSDEQYFGPGTRLTVT.

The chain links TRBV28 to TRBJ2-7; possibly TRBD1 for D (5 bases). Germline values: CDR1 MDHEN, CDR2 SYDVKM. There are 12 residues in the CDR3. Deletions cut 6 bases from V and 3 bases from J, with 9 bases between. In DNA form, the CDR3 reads TGTGCCAGCAGAACAGGCAGCTACGAGCAGTACTTC. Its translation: CASRTGSYEQYF.

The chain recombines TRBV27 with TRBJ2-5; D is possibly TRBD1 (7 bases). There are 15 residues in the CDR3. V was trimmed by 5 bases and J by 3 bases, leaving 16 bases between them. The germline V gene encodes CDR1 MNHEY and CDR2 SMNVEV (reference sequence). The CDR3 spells CASSDPGQREETQYF. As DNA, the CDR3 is TGTGCCAGCAGTGACCCGGGACAGCGGGAAGAGACCCAGTACTTC.

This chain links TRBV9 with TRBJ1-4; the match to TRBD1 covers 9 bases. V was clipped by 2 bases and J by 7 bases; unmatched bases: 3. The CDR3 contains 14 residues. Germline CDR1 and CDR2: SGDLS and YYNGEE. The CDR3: CASSVRTGAEKLFF. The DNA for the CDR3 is TGTGCCAGCAGCGTGAGGACAGGGGCTGAAAAACTGTTTTTT.

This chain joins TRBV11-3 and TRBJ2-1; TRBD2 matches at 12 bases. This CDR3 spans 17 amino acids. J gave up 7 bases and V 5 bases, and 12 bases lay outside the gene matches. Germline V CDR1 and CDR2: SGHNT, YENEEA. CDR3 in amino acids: CASSLRMGLAGENEQFF. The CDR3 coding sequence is TGTGCCAGCAGCCTGCGGATGGGACTAGCGGGTGAAAATGAGCAGTTCTTC.

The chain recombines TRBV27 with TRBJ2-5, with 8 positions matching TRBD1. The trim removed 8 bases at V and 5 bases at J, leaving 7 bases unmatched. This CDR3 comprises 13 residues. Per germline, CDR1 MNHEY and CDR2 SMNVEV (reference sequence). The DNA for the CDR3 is TGTGCCAGCGGCGACAGGGGCTGGGAGACCCAGTACTTC. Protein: CASGDRGWETQYF.

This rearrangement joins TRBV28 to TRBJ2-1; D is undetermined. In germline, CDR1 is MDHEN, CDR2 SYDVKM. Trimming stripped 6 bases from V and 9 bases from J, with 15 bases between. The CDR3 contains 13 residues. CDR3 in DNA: TGTGCCAGCAGCTACGCGTTAAAGGGTGAGCAGTTCTTC. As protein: CASSYALKGEQFF.

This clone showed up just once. The CDR3 DNA sequence: TGTGCCAGCAGCTTCGGGGGGGGCCAAGAGACCCAGTACTTC. It is translated as CASSFGGGQETQYF. V and J are TRBV7-2 and TRBJ2-5; 8 bases match TRBD2. After removal of 3 bases from V and 1 base from J, the junction contained 1 base not matched to a gene. The CDR3 runs 14 residues. Germline V CDR1 and CDR2: SGHTA, FQGNSA. Based on the CDR3 plus reference TRBV7-2 and TRBJ2-5, the full variable domain is GAGVSQSPSNKVTEKGKDVELRCDPISGHTALYWYRQSLGQGLEFLIYFQGNSAPDKSGLPSDRFSAERTGGSVSTLTIQRTQQEDSAVYLCASSFGGGQETQYFGPGTRLLVL.

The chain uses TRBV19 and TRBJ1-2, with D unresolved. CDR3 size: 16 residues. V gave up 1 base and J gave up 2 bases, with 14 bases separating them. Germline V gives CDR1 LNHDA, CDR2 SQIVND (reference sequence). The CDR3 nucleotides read TGTGCCAGTAGTATAGCATCTATGGGGTTCAACTATGGCTACACCTTC. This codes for CASSIASMGFNYGYTF.

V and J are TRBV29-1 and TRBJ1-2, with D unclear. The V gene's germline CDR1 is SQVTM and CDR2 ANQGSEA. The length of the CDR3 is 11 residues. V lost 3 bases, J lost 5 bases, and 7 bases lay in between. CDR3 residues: CSVDGKYGYTF. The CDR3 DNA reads TGCAGCGTTGATGGGAAGTATGGCTACACCTTC.

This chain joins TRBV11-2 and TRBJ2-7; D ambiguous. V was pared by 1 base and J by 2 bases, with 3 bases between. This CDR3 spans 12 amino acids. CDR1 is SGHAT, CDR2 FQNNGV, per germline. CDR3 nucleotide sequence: TGTGCCAGCAGCTTAGGGACCTACGAGCAGTACTTC. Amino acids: CASSLGTYEQYF.

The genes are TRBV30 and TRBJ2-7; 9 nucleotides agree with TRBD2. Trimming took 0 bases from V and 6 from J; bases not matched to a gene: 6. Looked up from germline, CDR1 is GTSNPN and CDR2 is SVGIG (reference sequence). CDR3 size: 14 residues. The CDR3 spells CAWSVAGGPFEQYF. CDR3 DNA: TGTGCCTGGAGTGTCGCGGGAGGGCCGTTCGAGCAGTACTTC.

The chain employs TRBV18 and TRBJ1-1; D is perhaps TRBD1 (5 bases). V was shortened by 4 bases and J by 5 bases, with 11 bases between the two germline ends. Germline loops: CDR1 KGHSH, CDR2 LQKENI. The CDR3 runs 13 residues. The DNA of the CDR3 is TGTGCCAGCTCACGCGGGGGGGGGACTGAAGCTTTCTTT. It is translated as CASSRGGGTEAFF.

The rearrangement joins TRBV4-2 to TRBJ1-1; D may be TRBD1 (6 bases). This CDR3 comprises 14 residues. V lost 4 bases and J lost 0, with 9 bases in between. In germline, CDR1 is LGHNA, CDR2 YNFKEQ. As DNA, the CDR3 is TGTGCCAGCAGCCCGGGACACATGAACACTGAAGCTTTCTTT. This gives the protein CASSPGHMNTEAFF.